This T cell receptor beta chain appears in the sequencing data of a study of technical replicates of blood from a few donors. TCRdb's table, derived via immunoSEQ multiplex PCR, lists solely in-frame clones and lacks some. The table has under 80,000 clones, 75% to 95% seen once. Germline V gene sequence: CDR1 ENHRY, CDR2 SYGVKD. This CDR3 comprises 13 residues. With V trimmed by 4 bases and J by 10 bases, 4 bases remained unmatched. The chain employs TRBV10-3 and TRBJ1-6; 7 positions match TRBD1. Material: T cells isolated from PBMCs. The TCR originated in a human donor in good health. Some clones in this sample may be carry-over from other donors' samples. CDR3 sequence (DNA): TGTGCCATCAGTGGGGACAGAGGGTCACCCCTCCACTTT. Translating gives CAISGDRGSPLHF.